The clone carrying this TCR beta chain was counted many times. Its specificity is unknown. The data are from a study of regulatory T cells in long-lasting Graves disease. Relying on iRepertoire HTBI primers and Arm-PCR of CDR3 regions, the team built TCR beta libraries. Per the authors' pipeline: Samples jointly harbored 60 to 70 TRBV and fewer than 15 TRBJ segments. TCRdb reprocessed the multiplex PCR reads via MiXCR and lists one record per CDR3 protein. The V and J calls and clone size are TCRdb's, not the authors'. This table has some 460,000 distinct CDR3 sequences, around 15% appearing once. The germline gives CDR1 LGHDT, CDR2 YNNKEL (reference sequence). The CDR3 loop spans 16 amino acids. Trimming cost V 0 bases and J 4 bases, with 13 bases left between them. Time point given: newly diagnosed GD, antithyroid drugs for less than 3 months. With RNA extracted from PBMCs as input, the TCR library was made.

Study results and caveats: Those with persistent disease had in common more public clonotypes (2,741) than new patients (approximately 920). Not thyroid tissue but only peripheral blood was studied.

This same sample was also taken into another study, of T cells in Graves' hyperthyroidism and ophthalmopathy. That work adds: First-round RT-PCR of the TCR CDR3 relied on the HTBI primer set.

This specimen was peripheral blood mononuclear cells (PBMCs), taken at new diagnosis, from a patient treated with antithyroid drugs. The rearrangement links TRBV3-1 to TRBJ1-5, with a tentative D call TRBD1 (5 bases). The clonotype was recovered from a man in his forties with Graves disease. CDR3 region: CASSQDLTGVNQPQHF. CDR3 sequence (DNA): TGTGCCAGCAGCCAAGATCTCACGGGGGTGAATCAGCCCCAGCATTTT.